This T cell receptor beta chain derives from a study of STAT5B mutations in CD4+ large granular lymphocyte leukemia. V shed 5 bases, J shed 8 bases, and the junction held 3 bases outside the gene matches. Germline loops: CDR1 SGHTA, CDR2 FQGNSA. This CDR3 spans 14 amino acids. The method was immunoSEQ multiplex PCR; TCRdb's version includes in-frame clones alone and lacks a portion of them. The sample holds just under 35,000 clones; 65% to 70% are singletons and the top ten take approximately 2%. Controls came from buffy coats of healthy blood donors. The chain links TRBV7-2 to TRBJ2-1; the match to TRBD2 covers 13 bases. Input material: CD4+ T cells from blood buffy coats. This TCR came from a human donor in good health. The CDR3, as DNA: TGTGCCAGCAGCCAAGGACTAGCGGGGGATGAGCAGTTCTTC. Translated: CASSQGLAGDEQFF.